This T cell receptor beta chain was documented in a study of shared clonotypes between healthy human individuals (dated by TCRdb to about 2020). The study in broad terms: The cohort included three men and a couple of women between 18 and 49 years of age. Per donor, three plates each were used for CD4 naive and CD4 memory, two for CD8 naive, and one for CD8 memory. To increase sequencing depth and limit assay-specific biases, different laboratories used diverse techniques to prepare libraries and sequence TCR repertoires. To estimate repertoire size and how much clonotype sharing occurs between individuals, the study deeply sequenced the blood TCR repertoires of about five healthy adults. Per donor, leukapheresis produced somewhere between about 0.94 and 9 billion PBMCs.

The germline V gene (reference sequence) yields LNHNV for CDR1 and YYDKDF for CDR2. V trim: 6 bases; J trim: 2 bases; unmatched bases: 21. There are 20 amino acids in the CDR3, from cysteine to phenylalanine inclusive. Solely the CDR3 DNA is kept, with 60 bases framed from the first base. Study-wide conclusions, independent of this receptor: Naive subsets generally had larger estimated clonotype richness than memory subsets. Pairwise subsampling indicated that sequencing depth was expected to affect the degree of clonotype sharing among donors. Higher generation probabilities were observed for clonotypes shared by all four sorted-subset donors than for non-shared clonotypes. The small number of donors limited the genetic and exposure-history diversity represented. Incomplete sequencing was indicated by rarefaction of sorted-subset datasets, despite the large sequencing depth. Sharing across a few donors was observed for approximately 5% of naive CD4, over 3% of naive CD8, 2% to 2.5% of memory CD4, and about 0.39% of memory CD8 clonotypes. Sampling was limited to blood, and TCR repertoires in tissue likely differ from TCR repertoires in blood.

CD8 naive samples were obtained by positive selection for CCR7 among CD45RO-negative cells, yielding a CD45RA+CCR7+ population from which TemRA cells were excluded. The donors were healthy, HIV-negative adults with no recently reported acute infections or vaccinations. Every donor was a Caucasian adult residing in Nashville, Tennessee, USA. After blood collection by leukapheresis, PBMCs were isolated using Ficoll-Histopaque density gradient centrifugation and then cryopreserved in the vapor phase of liquid nitrogen. Analytical flow cytometry was used to check the purity and quantity of each magnetically sorted T cell population. From each sorted fraction, genomic DNA was isolated and quantified by UV absorbance on a Nanodrop 2000c. Using the deep immunoSEQ assay, multiplex PCR amplified TCR CDR3 regions from genomic DNA. Extracted genomic DNA from each cell subset was distributed evenly across all wells of several immunoSEQ 96-well plates, and each plate was treated as a replicate. For sorted subsets, each replicate PCR was loaded with roughly 200 ng genomic DNA, equivalent to roughly 30,000 T cell genomes. Purified libraries were measured with a Qubit 3.0 fluorometer, size-checked on a Bioanalyzer 2100, and measured again with the KAPA Library Quantification kit. Every immunoSEQ 96-well plate was sequenced on a dedicated single-read 150-cycle Illumina NextSeq 550 flow cell. Turning to the authors' computational methods: Because the immunoSEQ output included only junctional sequences and no quality scores, the filtering could not be the same as the filtering used for full-length reads. To assign V/J genes and CDR3, sequences were annotated using PyIR, a Python wrapper for IgBLAST v1.9, with IMGT germline references. Reads were removed for weak V/J assignments (E-value above 1e-6), missing CDR3, stop codons, out-of-frame junctions, or ambiguous translated residues. V3J clonotypes were defined by identical inferred V gene, J gene, and CDR3 amino acid sequence. Percentage overlap between repertoires was computed as shared unique clonotypes divided by the size of the smaller repertoire. Three approaches were used to assess repertoire richness: RTK rarefaction, the Chao1 estimator, and Recon v2.1 estimates of unobserved clonotypes. Generation probabilities were computed with OLGA for all TCRbeta clonotypes obtained by the gDNA method from a handful of donors. TCRdb stores this immuneACCESS table with in-frame sequences only. Part of the clones is absent; in the studies checked, under half of the shortfall reflects unresolved V genes, and no reason is known for the rest. The D gene and trimming were derived from the DNA, and the V and J assignments and clone size from that table. For this sample the table gives under 850,000 clones, of which 92% were detected only once. The ten top clones hold around 24% of the sample.

This clone was detected only once. Its antigen specificity is not known. Within one base of it there is no much larger clone, and no base qualities were kept. Sample: naive CD8+ T cells sorted from blood. The cell subset or site tag for this specimen amounts to: CD45RA+CCR7+. The TCR sequence derives from a man aged 25-45 years in good health. Recombination linked TRBV15 to TRBJ2-2; a stretch of 7 junction bases matches TRBD2. The DNA sequence is given as TGTGCCACCAGTCCGGGTATGACTAGCCTGAGGATATTCAACACCGGGGAGCTGTTTTTT. This gives the protein CATSPGMTSLRIFNTGELFF.